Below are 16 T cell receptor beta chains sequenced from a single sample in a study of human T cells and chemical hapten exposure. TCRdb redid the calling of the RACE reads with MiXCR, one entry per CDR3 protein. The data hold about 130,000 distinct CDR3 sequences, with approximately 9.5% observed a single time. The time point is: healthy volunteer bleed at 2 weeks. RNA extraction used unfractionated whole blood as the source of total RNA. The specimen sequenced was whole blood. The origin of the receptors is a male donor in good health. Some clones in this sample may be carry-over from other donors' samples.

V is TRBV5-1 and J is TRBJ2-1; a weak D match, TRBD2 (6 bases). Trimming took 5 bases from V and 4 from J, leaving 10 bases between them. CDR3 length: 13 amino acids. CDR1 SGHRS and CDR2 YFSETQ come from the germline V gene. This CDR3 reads CASSFGSYNEQFF. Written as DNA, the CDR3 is TGCGCCAGCAGTTTCGGGAGTTACAATGAGCAGTTCTTC.

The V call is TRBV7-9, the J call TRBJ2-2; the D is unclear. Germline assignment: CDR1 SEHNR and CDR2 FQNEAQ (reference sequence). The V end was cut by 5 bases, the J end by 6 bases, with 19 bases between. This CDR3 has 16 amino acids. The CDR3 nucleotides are TGTGCCAGCAGCCCCACCGATGGGGAAGGAGCCGGGGAGCTGTTTTTT. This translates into CASSPTDGEGAGELFF.

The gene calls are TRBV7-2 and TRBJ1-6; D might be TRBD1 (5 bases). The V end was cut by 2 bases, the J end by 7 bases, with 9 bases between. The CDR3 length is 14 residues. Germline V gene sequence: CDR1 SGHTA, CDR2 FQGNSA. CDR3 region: CASSLWGRNSPLHF. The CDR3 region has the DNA TGTGCCAGCAGCTTATGGGGCCGAAATTCACCCCTCCACTTT.

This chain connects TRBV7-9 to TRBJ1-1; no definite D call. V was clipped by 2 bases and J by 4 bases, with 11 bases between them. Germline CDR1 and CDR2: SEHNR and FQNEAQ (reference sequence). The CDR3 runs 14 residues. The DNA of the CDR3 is TGTGCCAGCAGCTTACAGGCAGCTGTCACTGAAGCTTTCTTT. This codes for CASSLQAAVTEAFF.

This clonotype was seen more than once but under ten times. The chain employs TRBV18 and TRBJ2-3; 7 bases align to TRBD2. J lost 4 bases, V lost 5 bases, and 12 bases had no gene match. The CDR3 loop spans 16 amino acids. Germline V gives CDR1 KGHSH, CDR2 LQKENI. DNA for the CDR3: TGTGCCAGCTCAATCCTAAGAGGGAGGGACGCAGATACGCAGTATTTT. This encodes CASSILRGRDADTQYF.

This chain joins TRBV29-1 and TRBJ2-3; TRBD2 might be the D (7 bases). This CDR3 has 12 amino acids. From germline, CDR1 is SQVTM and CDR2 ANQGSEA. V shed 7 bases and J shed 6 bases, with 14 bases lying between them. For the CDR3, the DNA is TGCAGCGCTAAGGGGGAGGGGGATACGCAGTATTTT. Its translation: CSAKGEGDTQYF.

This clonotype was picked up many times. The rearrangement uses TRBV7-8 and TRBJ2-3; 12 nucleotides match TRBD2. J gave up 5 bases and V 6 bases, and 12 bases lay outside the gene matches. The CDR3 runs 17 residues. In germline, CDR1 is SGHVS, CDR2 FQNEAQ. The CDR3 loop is CASRPGQGLAGLDTQYF. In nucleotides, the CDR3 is TGTGCCAGCAGACCCGGCCAAGGACTAGCGGGACTAGATACGCAGTATTTT.

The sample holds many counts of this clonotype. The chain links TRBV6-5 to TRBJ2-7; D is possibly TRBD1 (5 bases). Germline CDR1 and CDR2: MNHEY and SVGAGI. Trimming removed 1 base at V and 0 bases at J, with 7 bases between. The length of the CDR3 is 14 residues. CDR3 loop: CASSYLGRSYEQYF. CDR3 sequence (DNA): TGTGCCAGCAGTTACTTGGGGCGCTCCTACGAGCAGTACTTC.

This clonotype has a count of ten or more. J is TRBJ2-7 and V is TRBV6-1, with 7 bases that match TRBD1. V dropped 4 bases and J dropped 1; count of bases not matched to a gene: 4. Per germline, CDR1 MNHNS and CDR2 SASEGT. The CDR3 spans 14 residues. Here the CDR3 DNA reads TGTGCCAGCAGTGGACAGGGAACATCCTACGAGCAGTACTTC. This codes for CASSGQGTSYEQYF.

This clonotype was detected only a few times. In DNA, the CDR3 is TGTGCCAGCATCCAGGGACTAGCGGGAGTGTCGGATGAGCAGTTCTTC. Translation: CASIQGLAGVSDEQFF. The V gene is TRBV6-6, the J gene TRBJ2-1; 14 nucleotides agree with TRBD2. CDR1 is MNHNY, CDR2 SVGAGI, per germline (reference sequence). V was clipped by 7 bases and J by 8 bases; unmatched bases: 10. The CDR3 sequence is 16 residues long.

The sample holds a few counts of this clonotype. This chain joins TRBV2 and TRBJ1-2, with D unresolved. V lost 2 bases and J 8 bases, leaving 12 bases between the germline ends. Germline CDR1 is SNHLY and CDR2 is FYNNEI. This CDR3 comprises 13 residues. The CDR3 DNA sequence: TGTGCCAGCAGTGAATCAGGTGTATGGGGCTACACCTTC. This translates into CASSESGVWGYTF.

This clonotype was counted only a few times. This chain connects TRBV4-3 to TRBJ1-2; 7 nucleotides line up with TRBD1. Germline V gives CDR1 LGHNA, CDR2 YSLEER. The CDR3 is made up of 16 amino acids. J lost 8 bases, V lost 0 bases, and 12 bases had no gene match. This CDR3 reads CASSQEWDRLSEGYTF. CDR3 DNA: TGCGCCAGCAGCCAAGAGTGGGACAGATTGTCGGAGGGCTACACCTTC.

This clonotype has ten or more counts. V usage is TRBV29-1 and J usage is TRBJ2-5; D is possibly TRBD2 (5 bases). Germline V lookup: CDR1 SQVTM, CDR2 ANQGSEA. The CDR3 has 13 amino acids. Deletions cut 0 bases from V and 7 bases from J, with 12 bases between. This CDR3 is CSVEDLVGGTQYF. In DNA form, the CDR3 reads TGCAGCGTTGAAGATCTTGTCGGAGGGACCCAGTACTTC.

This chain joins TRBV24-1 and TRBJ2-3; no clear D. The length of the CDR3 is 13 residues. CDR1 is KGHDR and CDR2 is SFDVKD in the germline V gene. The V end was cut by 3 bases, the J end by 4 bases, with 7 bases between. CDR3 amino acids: CATSDGPSDTQYF. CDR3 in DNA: TGTGCCACCAGTGATGGGCCTTCAGATACGCAGTATTTT.

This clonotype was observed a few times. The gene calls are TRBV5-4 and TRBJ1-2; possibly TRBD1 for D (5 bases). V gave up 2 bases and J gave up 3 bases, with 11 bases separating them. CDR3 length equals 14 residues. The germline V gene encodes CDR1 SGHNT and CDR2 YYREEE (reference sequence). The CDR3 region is CASSFDGADYGYTF. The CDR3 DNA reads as TGTGCCAGCAGCTTTGATGGGGCCGACTATGGCTACACCTTC. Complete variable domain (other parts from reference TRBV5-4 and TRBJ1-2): ETGVTQSPTHLIKTRGQQVTLRCSSQSGHNTVSWYQQALGQGPQFIFQYYREEENGRGNFPPRFSGLQFPNYSSELNVNALELDDSALYLCASSFDGADYGYTFGSGTRLTVV.

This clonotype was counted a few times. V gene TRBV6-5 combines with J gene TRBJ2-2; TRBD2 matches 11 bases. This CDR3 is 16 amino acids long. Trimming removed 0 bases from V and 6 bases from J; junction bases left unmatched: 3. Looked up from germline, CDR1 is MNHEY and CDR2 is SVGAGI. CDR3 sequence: CASSYSSSGGSGELFF. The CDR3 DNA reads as TGTGCCAGCAGTTACTCGTCTAGCGGGGGGTCCGGGGAGCTGTTTTTT.